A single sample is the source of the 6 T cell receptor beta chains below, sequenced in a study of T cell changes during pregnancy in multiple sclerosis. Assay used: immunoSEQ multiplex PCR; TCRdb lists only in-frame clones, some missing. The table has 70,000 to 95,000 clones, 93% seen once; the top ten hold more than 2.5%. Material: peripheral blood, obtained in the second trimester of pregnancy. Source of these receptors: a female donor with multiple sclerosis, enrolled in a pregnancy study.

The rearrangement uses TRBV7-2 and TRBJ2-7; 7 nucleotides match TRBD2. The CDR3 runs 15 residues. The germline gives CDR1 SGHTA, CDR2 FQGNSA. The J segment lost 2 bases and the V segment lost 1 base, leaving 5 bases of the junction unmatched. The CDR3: CASSLGGGTAYEQYF. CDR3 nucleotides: TGTGCCAGCAGCTTAGGGGGGGGGACGGCCTACGAGCAGTACTTC.

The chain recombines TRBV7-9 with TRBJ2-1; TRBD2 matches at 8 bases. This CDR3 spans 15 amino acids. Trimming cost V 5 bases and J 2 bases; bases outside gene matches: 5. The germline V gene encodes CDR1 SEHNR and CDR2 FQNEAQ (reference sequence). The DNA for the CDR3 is TGTGCCAGCAGCACGGGACTAGTAGCCTACAATGAGCAGTTCTTC. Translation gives CASSTGLVAYNEQFF.

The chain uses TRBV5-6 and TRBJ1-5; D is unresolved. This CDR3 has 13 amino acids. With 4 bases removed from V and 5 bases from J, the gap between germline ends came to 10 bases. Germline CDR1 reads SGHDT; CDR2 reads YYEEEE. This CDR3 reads CASSGSGHQPQHF. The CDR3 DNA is TGTGCCAGCAGCGGTTCAGGCCATCAGCCCCAGCATTTT.

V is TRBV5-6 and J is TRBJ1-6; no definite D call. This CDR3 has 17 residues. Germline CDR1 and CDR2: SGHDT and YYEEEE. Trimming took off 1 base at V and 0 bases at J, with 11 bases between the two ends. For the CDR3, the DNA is TGTGCCAGCAGCTTGAGGGAGAAGAGCTCCTATAATTCACCCCTCCACTTT. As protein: CASSLREKSSYNSPLHF.

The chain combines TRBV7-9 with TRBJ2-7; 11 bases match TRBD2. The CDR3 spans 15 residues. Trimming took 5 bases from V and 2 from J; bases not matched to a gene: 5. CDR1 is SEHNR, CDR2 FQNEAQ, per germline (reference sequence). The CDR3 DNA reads TGTGCCAGCAGCGCACTAGCGGGAGAAACCTACGAGCAGTACTTC. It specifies CASSALAGETYEQYF.

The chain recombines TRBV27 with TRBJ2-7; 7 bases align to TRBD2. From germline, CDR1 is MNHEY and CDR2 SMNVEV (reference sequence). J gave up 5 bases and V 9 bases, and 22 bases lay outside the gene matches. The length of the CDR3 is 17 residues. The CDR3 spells CASRGGGRPFGFDEQYF. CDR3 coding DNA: TGTGCCAGTCGGGGCGGGGGACGGCCATTTGGCTTCGACGAGCAGTACTTC.